The 18 T cell receptor beta chains below come from one sample, sequenced in a study of blood T cell repertoires in COVID-19. The table came from immunoSEQ multiplex PCR; TCRdb's copy has only in-frame clones and leaves some out. The sample has fewer than 300,000 clones; approximately 90% are singletons. The sequenced sample consisted of PBMCs or T cells enriched from blood (not recorded which). The receptors shown here come from a woman aged 25 to 39 who had recovered from COVID-19.

The V and J genes are TRBV28 and TRBJ2-7; 12 bases agree with TRBD2. V lost 2 bases to trimming and J lost 7 bases; unmatched junction nucleotides: 6. Germline CDR1 MDHEN, CDR2 SYDVKM. This CDR3 has 15 amino acids. The DNA of the CDR3 is TGTGCCAGCAGTTTACCGACTAGCGGGAGCCGGGAGCAGTACTTC. Its protein product is CASSLPTSGSREQYF.

This clone was observed a single time. The chain is built from TRBV3-1 (or the pseudogene TRBV3-2) and TRBJ2-7; D possibly corresponds to TRBD2 (5 bases). The V gene lost 1 base and the J gene lost 7 bases, with 8 bases spanning the gap. The germline CDR1 and CDR2 sequences are LGHDT and YNNKEL (reference sequence). This CDR3 comprises 12 residues. CDR3 nucleotide sequence: TGTGCCAGCAGCCAAGGACCGGGGGAGCAGTACTTC. It encodes CASSQGPGEQYF.

A single count supports this clone. The chain combines TRBV6-2 or TRBV6-3 with TRBJ2-2; the D gene is possibly TRBD1 (5 bases). V gave up 4 bases and J gave up 5 bases, with 14 bases separating them. The germline CDR1 and CDR2 sequences are MNHEY and SVGEGT. The CDR3 totals 15 residues. Written as DNA, the CDR3 is TGTGCCAGCAGTTTTCAGGGTTCTATTACCGGGGAGCTGTTTTTT. Translation gives CASSFQGSITGELFF.

This clone showed up just once. The chain carries TRBV3-1 (or the pseudogene TRBV3-2) and TRBJ2-5; tentatively, D is TRBD2 (6 bases). In germline, CDR1 is LGHDT, CDR2 YNNKEL (reference sequence). V lost 1 base and J lost 1, with 10 bases in between. CDR3 length: 15 amino acids. DNA for the CDR3: TGTGCCAGCAGCCAAGCGGGACTTATCCAAGAGACCCAGTACTTC. Translating it yields CASSQAGLIQETQYF.

V is TRBV5-1 and J is TRBJ2-7, with TRBD2 matching 8 bases. Germline V CDR1 and CDR2: SGHRS, YFSETQ. The CDR3 totals 15 residues. Unmatched junction bases numbered 9, after V lost 3 bases and J lost 4 bases. CDR3 residues: CASSSSGSGTYEQYF. The CDR3 bases are TGCGCCAGCAGCTCCTCGGGTAGCGGGACATACGAGCAGTACTTC.

The genes are TRBV27 and TRBJ2-6, with 7 bases fitting TRBD1. The CDR3 extends over 16 amino acids. The junction had 3 bases not matched to a gene; V was cut back by 2 bases and J by 2 bases. CDR1 and CDR2 from the germline V gene are MNHEY and SMNVEV (reference sequence). The CDR3: CASSLIQGTGANVLTF. The CDR3 bases are TGTGCCAGCAGTTTAATACAGGGGACTGGGGCCAACGTCCTGACTTTC.

The gene calls are TRBV30 and TRBJ1-1, with 9 bases that match TRBD1. Germline CDR1 reads GTSNPN; CDR2 reads SVGIG (reference sequence). This CDR3 spans 14 amino acids. Trimming cost V 1 base and J 5 bases; bases outside gene matches: 5. CDR3 bases: TGTGCCTGGAGTGACCTCGGACAGGGGACTGAAGCTTTCTTT. This encodes CAWSDLGQGTEAFF.

The chain uses TRBV7-2 and TRBJ1-6; TRBD1 matches at 7 bases. V lost 6 bases to trimming and J lost 7 bases; unmatched junction nucleotides: 6. The length of the CDR3 is 14 residues. Germline V CDR1 and CDR2: SGHTA, FQGNSA. The CDR3 DNA reads as TGTGCCAGCAGTTCGACAGGGACGAATTCACCCCTCCACTTT. Protein product: CASSSTGTNSPLHF.

The genes are TRBV5-1 and TRBJ2-7; 9 positions agree with TRBD1. CDR1 and CDR2 (germline): SGHRS, YFSETQ. Trimming cost V 4 bases and J 7 bases; bases outside gene matches: 9. CDR3 size: 14 residues. The CDR3 sequence is CASSPGQGSEEQYF. CDR3 nucleotides: TGCGCCAGCAGCCCTGGACAGGGGTCGGAGGAGCAGTACTTC.

On this clone itself: Other DNA sequences in this specimen translate into the identical CDR3. The chain joins TRBV3-1 (or the pseudogene TRBV3-2) to TRBJ2-3; TRBD2 is a possible D gene (5 bases). The V gene's germline CDR1 is LGHDT and CDR2 YNNKEL (reference sequence). This CDR3 contains 13 residues. Trimming left V 4 bases short and J 2 bases short, with 7 bases between. As DNA, the CDR3 is TGTGCCAGCAGCCGAGGACTCACAGATACGCAGTATTTT. Protein: CASSRGLTDTQYF.

A word on this clone: Other DNA sequences from this sample encode an identical CDR3 as well. The chain recombines TRBV4-1 with TRBJ1-1; TRBD1 aligns across 9 bases. The CDR3 loop spans 14 amino acids. The germline CDR1 and CDR2 sequences are MGHRA and YSYEKL. Trimming cost V 0 bases and J 8 bases; bases outside gene matches: 4. The CDR3 here is CASSQDKGQGEAFF. The CDR3 bases are TGCGCCAGCAGCCAAGATAAGGGACAGGGCGAAGCTTTCTTT.

The chain is built from TRBV9 and TRBJ2-1, with D hard to call. The germline gives CDR1 SGDLS, CDR2 YYNGEE. The CDR3 consists of 14 residues. The germline V and J ends were trimmed by 7 bases and 5 bases, with 16 bases remaining between them. The CDR3: CASSLTSEHNEQFF. In DNA, the CDR3 is TGTGCCAGCTCCTTAACTTCGGAGCACAATGAGCAGTTCTTC.

V usage is TRBV28 and J usage is TRBJ2-3; 12 bases are a match to TRBD2. V gave up 2 bases and J gave up 2 bases; unmatched junction bases: 5. CDR1 is MDHEN, CDR2 SYDVKM, per germline. The CDR3 runs to 17 residues. DNA for the CDR3: TGTGCCAGCAGTTTACGTCTAGCGGGAGGGCCCACAGATACGCAGTATTTT. This gives the protein CASSLRLAGGPTDTQYF.

This clone was observed a single time. The rearrangement joins TRBV7-9 to TRBJ2-5; 9 bases are a match to TRBD2. V dropped 1 base and J dropped 1; count of bases not matched to a gene: 7. The V gene's germline CDR1 is SEHNR and CDR2 FQNEAQ (reference sequence). CDR3 size: 17 residues. CDR3 residues: CASSLVGASGAQETQYF. CDR3 coding DNA: TGTGCCAGCAGCTTAGTAGGGGCTAGCGGGGCCCAAGAGACCCAGTACTTC.

The chain recombines TRBV28 with TRBJ1-2; D remains ambiguous. This CDR3 contains 15 residues. V was trimmed by 2 bases and J by 0 bases, leaving 10 bases between them. Germline loops: CDR1 MDHEN, CDR2 SYDVKM. CDR3 amino acids: CASSLRLFANYGYTF. Here the CDR3 DNA reads TGTGCCAGCAGTTTACGTCTTTTCGCTAACTATGGCTACACCTTC.

This clone occurred once. The chain links TRBV21-1 to TRBJ2-7; TRBD2 reflects the table's D call only, with no check against the DNA. TRBV21-1 is assigned pseudogene status. This CDR3 comprises 11 residues. The CDR3: CRRGLSFEQYF. The CDR3 nucleotides are TGTAGGCGCGGACTTTCTTTTGAGCAGTACTTC.

This clone was detected only once. This chain joins TRBV6-2 or TRBV6-3 and TRBJ2-3; weak D call: TRBD2 (5 bases). The germline V gene has CDR1 MNHEY and CDR2 SVGEGT. The CDR3 spans 16 residues. The ends were cut back, 2 bases at V and 0 bases at J, with 12 bases in the middle. In DNA form, the CDR3 reads TGTGCCAGCAGTTACCAGCTAGCCTCTAGCACAGATACGCAGTATTTT. The encoded protein is CASSYQLASSTDTQYF.

This chain links TRBV28 with TRBJ1-5; a weak D match, TRBD1 (5 bases). Germline V gene sequence: CDR1 MDHEN, CDR2 SYDVKM. V gave up 5 bases and J gave up 6 bases, with 11 bases separating them. This CDR3 has 13 amino acids. The CDR3 spells CASSLQGSQPQHF. The CDR3 DNA reads TGTGCCAGCAGTCTCCAGGGAAGTCAGCCCCAGCATTTT.